The entry that follows covers one TCR beta chain sequence. This receptor's antigen is unknown. No base-level quality is on record; no much larger clone is a single base apart. This entry belongs to a study of T cell changes during pregnancy in multiple sclerosis (dated by TCRdb to between 2018 and 2021). Background on the whole study: The study looked at changes in the T cell repertoire across pregnancy in women with multiple sclerosis.

Library preparation used the immunoSEQ multiplex PCR assay. What TCRdb holds here is the immuneACCESS table cut down to in-frame rearrangements. Part of the clones is not present; checked against another copy, under half of the missing clones reflect an unresolved V gene, and the others are unexplained. The sample table contains just under 95,000 clones; only one count was recorded for approximately 92% of them. Over 2% of the sample is held by the ten biggest clonotypes. From its cysteine to its phenylalanine, the CDR3 spans 14 amino acids. Of the read, only the CDR3 DNA is kept; its 42 bases are in frame from base 1. CDR1 SEHNR and CDR2 FQNEAQ are derived from the germline V gene (reference sequence). V lost 5 bases and J lost 2 bases; the stretch between them is 10 bases long.

The sample was peripheral blood, taken in the first trimester of pregnancy. The sequence was collected from a female donor with multiple sclerosis, enrolled in a pregnancy study. The sequence is built from TRBV7-9 and TRBJ1-3; matching of 5 bases hints at TRBD1 as the D gene. The CDR3 corresponds to CASSPVGAGNTIYF. The nucleotide sequence reads TGTGCCAGCAGCCCGGTAGGGGCTGGAAACACCATATATTTT.